These 13 T cell receptor beta chains share one sample of origin, sequenced in a study of T-cell reconstitution after alpha-beta-depleted transplantation in children. A TCRbeta library incorporating unique molecular identifiers was prepared. TCRdb reanalysed the PCR reads using MiXCR and keeps one entry per CDR3 protein. The sample has 500,000 to 600,000 distinct CDR3 sequences, 25% to 30% seen once; the top ten hold just over 35%. The sample consisted of PBMCs, taken before TCRalphabeta/CD19-depleted stem cell transplant. Receptor source: a boy in the first two years of life with Wiskott-Aldrich syndrome, due to receive a stem cell transplant.

Only a few counts were recorded for this clonotype. The rearrangement uses TRBV18 and TRBJ2-3; D remains ambiguous. The CDR3 extends over 15 amino acids. The V end was cut by 2 bases, the J end by 0 bases, with 9 bases between. Germline CDR1 and CDR2: KGHSH and LQKENI. In DNA, the CDR3 is TGTGCCAGCTCACCAATCCAGACTAGCACAGATACGCAGTATTTT. This translates into CASSPIQTSTDTQYF.

This clonotype was seen a few times. The chain's CDR3 is CASSSQPTNEKLFF. In DNA form, the CDR3 reads TGCGCCAGCAGCAGTCAACCAACTAATGAAAAACTGTTTTTT. This chain connects TRBV5-1 to TRBJ1-4; D ambiguous. Trimming removed 4 bases at V and 0 bases at J, with 7 bases between. Germline V gene data show CDR1 as SGHRS and CDR2 as YFSETQ. CDR3 size: 14 residues.

The genes are TRBV20-1 and TRBJ1-1, with 9 bases that match TRBD1. This CDR3 has 15 residues. V was clipped by 1 base and J by 1 base; unmatched bases: 4. The germline V gene encodes CDR1 DFQATT and CDR2 SNEGSKA (reference sequence). The CDR3 reads CSARAEDRGNTEAFF. CDR3 nucleotides: TGCAGTGCTAGAGCCGAGGACAGGGGGAACACTGAAGCTTTCTTT.

This chain uses TRBV4-2 with TRBJ2-5; 12 positions agree with TRBD2. The CDR3 spans 15 residues. Germline-derived CDR1 and CDR2 are LGHNA and YNFKEQ. Trimming removed 1 base from V and 4 bases from J; junction bases left unmatched: 1. As DNA, the CDR3 is TGTGCCAGCAGCCAAGGACTAGCGGGAGCAGAGACCCAGTACTTC. This translates into CASSQGLAGAETQYF.

V is TRBV5-1 and J is TRBJ2-7; the match to TRBD2 covers 11 bases. This CDR3 has 15 residues. The J segment lost 3 bases and the V segment lost 4 bases, leaving 6 bases of the junction unmatched. The germline V gene encodes CDR1 SGHRS and CDR2 YFSETQ. The CDR3 region has the DNA TGCGCCAGCAGCACCCCGACTAGCGGGATCTACGAGCAGTACTTC. Its protein product is CASSTPTSGIYEQYF.

The rearrangement uses TRBV10-3 and TRBJ2-6, with a possible D match to TRBD1 (6 bases). This CDR3 is built from 16 residues. Germline CDR1 and CDR2: ENHRY and SYGVKD. Trimming stripped 2 bases from V and 2 bases from J, with 10 bases between. CDR3 coding DNA: TGTGCCATCAGTGAGGCACAGGGAACTGGGGCCAACGTCCTGACTTTC. Its translation: CAISEAQGTGANVLTF.

This chain connects TRBV6-1 to TRBJ2-1, with TRBD2 matching 7 bases. The V gene's germline CDR1 is MNHNS and CDR2 SASEGT. V trimming: 1 base; J trimming: 2 bases; junction bases outside the gene matches: 8. The CDR3 consists of 17 residues. The CDR3 DNA sequence: TGTGCCAGCAGTGAAGGCCCCCCTAGCGGAGCCTACAATGAGCAGTTCTTC. Amino acid sequence: CASSEGPPSGAYNEQFF.

This clonotype has more than one count but fewer than ten. The V call is TRBV7-2, the J call TRBJ2-3, with 12 bases matching TRBD2. The CDR3 is 22 residues long. In germline, CDR1 is SGHTA, CDR2 FQGNSA. The trim removed 2 bases at V and 0 bases at J, leaving 18 bases unmatched. DNA for the CDR3: TGTGCCAGCAGCTTATCATGGGGGAGGCTAGCGGGAGGGGTTCCTAGCACAGATACGCAGTATTTT. This translates into CASSLSWGRLAGGVPSTDTQYF.

The J gene is TRBJ2-7, the V gene TRBV9, with 7 bases that match TRBD1. Germline-derived CDR1 and CDR2 are SGDLS and YYNGEE. The CDR3 has 19 amino acids. J was trimmed by 3 bases and V by 0 bases; bases with no gene match: 18. The CDR3 nucleotides read TGTGCCAGCAGCGTAGGTCCAAATATTGGGACAGTTCTTGTCTACGAGCAGTACTTC. It codes for CASSVGPNIGTVLVYEQYF.

The chain uses TRBV7-9 and TRBJ2-5; the match to TRBD2 covers 14 bases. After removal of 5 bases from V and 5 bases from J, the junction contained 7 bases not matched to a gene. CDR1 and CDR2 from the germline V gene are SEHNR and FQNEAQ (reference sequence). The CDR3 has 16 residues. The CDR3: CASSVGTSGRGETQYF. The CDR3 DNA sequence: TGTGCCAGCAGCGTCGGGACTAGCGGGAGAGGGGAGACCCAGTACTTC.

This clonotype was observed a few times. The gene calls are TRBV5-1 and TRBJ2-7; possibly TRBD1 or TRBD2 for D (5 bases each). The ends were cut back, 4 bases at V and 0 bases at J, with 14 bases in the middle. This CDR3 comprises 15 residues. The germline V gene encodes CDR1 SGHRS and CDR2 YFSETQ. CDR3 region: CASSNPGRSSYEQYF. The CDR3 coding sequence is TGCGCCAGCAGCAATCCGGGACGGAGCTCCTACGAGCAGTACTTC. Full variable domain (rest looked up from reference TRBV5-1 and TRBJ2-7): KAGVTQTPRYLIKTRGQQVTLSCSPISGHRSVSWYQQTPGQGLQFLFEYFSETQRNKGNFPGRFSGRQFSNSRSEMNVSTLELGDSALYLCASSNPGRSSYEQYFGPGTRLTVT.

The chain links TRBV20-1 to TRBJ1-5; D possibly corresponds to TRBD1 (6 bases). The germline CDR1 and CDR2 sequences are DFQATT and SNEGSKA (reference sequence). Trimming shortened V by 6 bases and J by 7 bases, and 13 bases separated the two germline ends. CDR3 size: 12 residues. The CDR3 nucleotides are TGCAGTGCCTTACAGGGTATCCAGCCCCAGCATTTT. Translating gives CSALQGIQPQHF.

This clonotype was counted between two and nine times. V gene TRBV6-5 combines with J gene TRBJ2-3; D unresolved. The CDR3 runs 12 residues. Trimming cost V 3 bases and J 3 bases, with 4 bases left between them. CDR1 is MNHEY, CDR2 SVGAGI, per germline. This CDR3 reads CASSYGTDTQYF. CDR3 in DNA: TGTGCCAGCAGTTATGGGACAGATACGCAGTATTTT.